Given below is one T cell receptor (beta chain) in context. No antigen is known for it. The germline V and J ends were trimmed by 3 bases and 8 bases, with 11 bases remaining between them. The CDR3 is 13 residues long. CDR1 and CDR2 from the germline V gene are LNHNV and YYDKDF (reference sequence). The record originates from a study of cytomegalovirus exposure and HLA in healthy donors. The PCR was carried out with 60 Vbeta primers and 13 Jbeta primers. Original data processing: Per a later analysis, the number of unique TCR beta chains was roughly 80 million, of which some 10 million were shared. Some clones are missing from TCRdb's copy, which holds only in-frame ones; the method was immunoSEQ multiplex PCR. The D gene and trimming were derived from the DNA, and the V and J assignments and clone size from that table. The profile covers 250,000 to 350,000 clones, with approximately 90% appearing a single time and 3% to 4% taken by the ten largest.

Study-level results: According to a later analysis, most TCR beta chains associated with CMV appeared HLA-restricted. 164 TCR beta chains were listed as cytomegalovirus-associated. Presence/absence analysis assumed near-uniform sequencing depth across donors.

The specimen sequenced was PBMCs. The clonotype was recovered from a man aged 40-49 years in good health and CMV-seropositive. This rearrangement joins TRBV15 to TRBJ2-1; the D gene is possibly TRBD1 (6 bases). CDR3 sequence (DNA): TGTGCCACCAGCAGGACAGGTCCCGATGAGCAGTTCTTC. This encodes CATSRTGPDEQFF.